Included here is one T cell receptor beta chain sequence, with context. The antigen is not known. Primers for the PCR totalled 60 Vbeta and 13 Jbeta. Original processing methods: Later, an analysis found about 83 million unique TCR beta chains, and 8.5 million to 12 million of these were shared. Measured with immunoSEQ multiplex PCR; TCRdb has only the in-frame clones, and not every one. That table gives V, J and clone size, and the DNA gave D and trimming. Its table lists tens of thousands of clones. This sample stems from a study of cytomegalovirus exposure and HLA in healthy donors. Nominally healthy donors provided the samples, though records likely missed some immune exposures. CDR3 size: 13 residues. Germline CDR1 and CDR2: SGHVS and FNYEAQ. V was clipped by 6 bases and J by 1 base, with 9 bases between them. Findings and limits, study-wide: An analysis was carried out at a later point. It showed that HLA-associated TCR beta chains were more clonally expanded than equally common non-associated chains.

V and J are TRBV7-6 and TRBJ1-1; a weak D match, TRBD1 (5 bases). The sequenced sample was PBMCs. This receptor was identified in a man between 50 and 59 years old in good health and CMV-seropositive. The CDR3 loop reads CASSTRANTEAFF. CDR3 sequence (DNA): TGTGCCAGCAGTACCAGGGCGAACACTGAAGCTTTCTTT.